This T cell receptor beta chain emerged from a study of blood T cell repertoires in COVID-19. CDR3 length equals 11 residues. V lost 7 bases, J lost 2 bases, and 4 bases lay in between. CDR1 and CDR2 from the germline V gene are SEHNR and FQNEAQ (reference sequence). TCRdb keeps only in-frame clones here, not all; method: immunoSEQ multiplex PCR. The sample consists of 140,000 or so clones, approximately 83% of them appearing once. The J gene is TRBJ2-3, the V gene TRBV7-9; no reliable D call. This sequence originates from a human donor in a cohort sampled during active COVID-19. Sequencing was carried out using peripheral blood. CDR3 coding DNA: TGTGCCAGCACCCACACAGATACGCAGTATTTT. As protein: CASTHTDTQYF.